This TCR beta chain derives from a study of blood T cell repertoires in COVID-19. The overall study: Samples representing acute and convalescent COVID-19 were sourced from the United States, Italy and Spain.

J lost 0 bases, V lost 5 bases, and 3 bases had no gene match. The CDR3 spans 15 residues. Germline V CDR1 and CDR2: KGHSH, LQKENI. This clone was seen just once. Under the authors' procedure: Reference gene primer amplification in the assay estimated nucleated cell counts. Sequencing was performed with immunoSEQ multiplex PCR; in TCRdb, only in-frame clones are kept and a portion is missing. The DNA gave D and trimming, while V, J and clone size come from that table. The sample shows approximately 74,000 clones, 80% to 90% of them seen only once. Sequenced: peripheral blood. V gene TRBV18 combines with J gene TRBJ1-4, with TRBD1 identical over 7 bases. This TCR was recovered from a woman of 80 years or more with active or convalescent COVID-19. The DNA for the CDR3 is TGTGCCAGCTCAGCCACAGGGGCAACTAATGAAAAACTGTTTTTT. It yields the protein CASSATGATNEKLFF. Full variable domain (rest looked up from reference TRBV18 and TRBJ1-4): NAGVMQNPRHLVRRRGQEARLRCSPMKGHSHVYWYRQLPEEGLKFMVYLQKENIIDESGMPKERFSAEFPKEGPSILRIQQVVRGDSAAYFCASSATGATNEKLFFGSGTQLSVL.